This passage covers 17 T cell receptor beta chains from one sample sequenced in a study of blood T cells in healthy people across ages. PCR was performed a second time for about 6 to 12 cycles using a sample-barcoded 5' primer and a J-beta primer mix. One entry per CDR3 protein, called by TCRdb with MiXCR from the 5' RACE reads. Of roughly 2 million distinct CDR3 sequences listed, roughly 52% were seen once; the top ten hold around 2.1%. The sequenced sample consisted of blood. These TCRs come from a woman aged 40 to 50 in good health.

V gene TRBV27 combines with J gene TRBJ2-5; 11 positions agree with TRBD2. The closer fit of TRBJ2-7 to the DNA end suggests the J call may be wrong. CDR3 length: 14 amino acids. Per the germline V gene, CDR1 is MNHEY and CDR2 is SMNVEV (reference sequence). As DNA, the CDR3 is TGTGCCAGCAGAATAGCGGGGGGGACCTACGAGCAGTACTTC. It codes for CASRIAGGTYEQYF.

The chain couples TRBV20-1 to TRBJ2-3, with 7 bases aligning to TRBD2. This CDR3 has 16 amino acids. V was clipped by 3 bases and J by 1 base; unmatched bases: 10. Germline loops: CDR1 DFQATT, CDR2 SNEGSKA (reference sequence). CDR3 in amino acids: CSASLTVGGGTDTQYF. DNA for the CDR3: TGCAGTGCTAGCCTTACGGTTGGGGGGGGCACAGATACGCAGTATTTT.

This clonotype was found once. For the CDR3, the DNA is TGTGCCAGCAACCTCGGGAGGGCCTACGAGCAGTACTTC. Its protein product is CASNLGRAYEQYF. The rearrangement joins TRBV2 to TRBJ2-5, with 8 nucleotides matching TRBD2. The J call may be wrong; the DNA end is better matched by TRBJ2-7. The CDR3 is 13 amino acids. CDR1 SNHLY and CDR2 FYNNEI come from the germline V gene.

The sample holds a few counts of this clonotype. J is TRBJ1-2 and V is TRBV20-1; tentatively, D is TRBD1 (5 bases). V was cut by 3 bases and J by 4 bases, with 12 bases left in between. The CDR3 spans 13 residues. Germline V gene lookup returns CDR1 DFQATT and CDR2 SNEGSKA (reference sequence). CDR3 nucleotide sequence: TGCAGTGCTAGCAAAAGGGGTTTCTATGGCTACACCTTC. Protein: CSASKRGFYGYTF.

J is TRBJ2-3 and V is TRBV27, with 7 bases identical to TRBD1. Looked up from germline, CDR1 is MNHEY and CDR2 is SMNVEV (reference sequence). CDR3 length: 16 residues. V lost 3 bases to trimming and J lost 2 bases; unmatched junction nucleotides: 8. CDR3 DNA: TGTGCCAGCAGTTTTTTTACAGGGGTCTTCACAGATACGCAGTATTTT. It encodes CASSFFTGVFTDTQYF.

This chain links TRBV5-1 with TRBJ2-3; D is uncertain. Germline CDR1 SGHRS, CDR2 YFSETQ. The length of the CDR3 is 16 residues. Trimming cost V 0 bases and J 1 base, with 12 bases left between them. CDR3 in amino acids: CASSLVIGRRTDTQYF. The CDR3 nucleotides read TGCGCCAGCAGCTTGGTAATTGGACGACGCACAGATACGCAGTATTTT.

About this clonotype itself: The CDR3 end shows no conserved phenylalanine or tryptophan, and so a read error is likely. The chain combines TRBV6-2 or TRBV6-3 with TRBJ2-1; TRBD1 is a possible D gene (5 bases). The CDR3 is 15 residues long. The V gene's germline CDR1 is MNHEY and CDR2 SVGEGT. The V end lost 3 bases, the J end lost 3 bases, and 12 bases lay between the germline ends. The CDR3 protein is CASSYSTALYNEQFL. The CDR3 coding sequence is TGTGCCAGCAGTTATTCGACAGCCCTCTACAATGAGCAGTTCTTA.

The chain has TRBV27 and TRBJ2-1; 7 bases agree with TRBD2. V shed 3 bases and J 5 bases; nucleotides not matched to a gene: 7. Germline assignment: CDR1 MNHEY and CDR2 SMNVEV (reference sequence). The CDR3 loop spans 15 amino acids. In DNA form, the CDR3 reads TGTGCCAGCAGTTTTGCTAGCGGTGGGGACAATGAGCAGTTCTTC. Translation: CASSFASGGDNEQFF.

This clonotype was found a few times. This chain links TRBV7-6 with TRBJ1-2, with TRBD1 identical over 7 bases. Germline CDR1 is SGHVS and CDR2 is FNYEAQ. This CDR3 is 16 amino acids long. Trimming took 1 base from V and 6 from J; bases not matched to a gene: 11. CDR3 DNA: TGTGCCAGCAGCTTAGGTGCAGGGCAGGGGGTAAATGGCTACACCTTC. Amino acids: CASSLGAGQGVNGYTF.

In its sample, this clonotype was seen a few times. Here the CDR3 DNA reads TGCAGTGCCCCCTTCCCCAATGAGCAGTTCTTC. Protein sequence: CSAPFPNEQFF. The genes are TRBV20-1 and TRBJ2-1, with D uncertain. The CDR3 length is 11 residues. The V gene's germline CDR1 is DFQATT and CDR2 SNEGSKA (reference sequence). V was pared by 6 bases and J by 6 bases, with 9 bases between.

The chain links TRBV5-1 to TRBJ2-3, with TRBD2 matching over 11 bases. This CDR3 comprises 14 residues. J gave up 4 bases and V 4 bases, and 2 bases lay outside the gene matches. Germline CDR1 SGHRS, CDR2 YFSETQ. The CDR3 DNA is TGCGCCAGCAGCCGACTAGCGGGGTCAGATACGCAGTATTTT. This sequence encodes CASSRLAGSDTQYF.

The chain recombines TRBV20-1 with TRBJ2-5; tentative D call: TRBD2 (7 bases). V was trimmed by 1 base and J by 11 bases, leaving 20 bases between them. The CDR3 sequence is 14 residues long. The germline CDR1 and CDR2 sequences are DFQATT and SNEGSKA (reference sequence). The CDR3 loop reads CSARVLVGGQEQYF. For the CDR3, the DNA is TGCAGTGCTAGAGTGCTAGTGGGGGGGCAGGAGCAGTACTTC.

This clonotype has a handful of counts. The chain employs TRBV5-1 and TRBJ2-5, with a possible D match to TRBD1 (6 bases). This CDR3 is built from 15 residues. V lost 4 bases and J lost 2, with 15 bases in between. Looked up from germline, CDR1 is SGHRS and CDR2 is YFSETQ. The DNA for the CDR3 is TGCGCCAGCAGCACTACCGGGACATCTCAAGAGACCCAGTACTTC. Its translation: CASSTTGTSQETQYF.

This clonotype was counted a few times. The chain has TRBV20-1 and TRBJ2-5; D possibly corresponds to TRBD1 (6 bases). This CDR3 comprises 13 residues. Germline-derived CDR1 and CDR2 are DFQATT and SNEGSKA (reference sequence). The V end was cut by 5 bases, the J end by 6 bases, with 16 bases between. Here the CDR3 reads CSAFRDTRKTQYF. In DNA, the CDR3 is TGCAGTGCTTTCCGGGACACTCGGAAGACCCAGTACTTC.

The rearrangement links TRBV20-1 to TRBJ2-3; D might be TRBD2 (7 bases). Trimming left V 4 bases short and J 3 bases short, with 20 bases between. This CDR3 comprises 16 residues. Germline values: CDR1 DFQATT, CDR2 SNEGSKA (reference sequence). CDR3 nucleotides: TGCAGTGCTACCGCGAGAGGGGGGGCCGCGACAGATACGCAGTATTTT. Translation gives CSATARGGAATDTQYF.

The chain joins TRBV4-1 to TRBJ1-2; 7 nucleotides align to TRBD1. The CDR3 runs to 18 residues. The germline V gene encodes CDR1 MGHRA and CDR2 YSYEKL. J lost 4 bases, V lost 4 bases, and 18 bases had no gene match. CDR3 sequence: CASSLKSGRTGLTYGYTF. In nucleotides, the CDR3 is TGCGCCAGCAGCCTTAAATCGGGTCGGACAGGCCTTACCTATGGCTACACCTTC.

The chain links TRBV12-3 or TRBV12-4 to TRBJ1-2; 7 positions agree with TRBD1. CDR3 length: 13 amino acids. Trimming cost V 7 bases and J 8 bases; bases outside gene matches: 10. The DNA of the CDR3 is TGTGCCAGCATCCGACAGGGCGGAGGAGGCTACACCTTC. This encodes CASIRQGGGGYTF.